One sample yielded the 30 T cell receptor beta chains listed below, sequenced in a study of blood T cells in healthy people across ages. Primers used in a second PCR of roughly 7 to 11 cycles were a sample-barcoded 5' primer and a J-beta primer mix. In TCRdb, the 5' RACE reads were re-called with MiXCR into one record per CDR3 protein. The table shows about 1.4 million distinct CDR3 sequences, with 45% to 70% occurring only once. Sequenced input: blood. The receptors derive from a man aged 18 to 35 in good health.

This clonotype was seen a handful of times. Germline is not matched at one junction end, which may reflect a read error. J is TRBJ2-3 and V is TRBV29-1; D not resolved. The CDR3 length is 13 residues. The germline CDR1 and CDR2 sequences are SQVTM and ANQGSEA. CDR3 nucleotide sequence: TGTGGAACGAGCCCTATCATAACGGATACGCAGTATTTT. It yields the protein CGTSPIITDTQYF.

Comment on this clonotype: The germline gene is not matched at one end of the junction; a read error may be the cause. The J gene is TRBJ2-4, the V gene TRBV20-1, with D possibly TRBD2 on 5 matching bases. This CDR3 spans 13 amino acids. Germline CDR1 is DFQATT and CDR2 is SNEGSKA (reference sequence). The CDR3 DNA sequence: TGCAGTTCTTACAGAGGGCTTACCGACATTCAGTATTTC. This codes for CSSYRGLTDIQYF.

This chain links TRBV11-2 with TRBJ2-6; no reliable D call. The CDR3 loop spans 14 amino acids. Germline loops: CDR1 SGHAT, CDR2 FQNNGV. Trimming pared 7 bases from V and 2 bases from J, leaving 9 bases between. The CDR3 protein is CASMRLAGANVLTF. In DNA form, the CDR3 reads TGTGCCAGCATGCGGTTGGCTGGGGCCAACGTCCTGACTTTC.

Here the CDR3 DNA reads TGTGCCAGCAGCAACTATCTTTCCCAGGGAGGTCCTCGCTCCTACGAGCAGTACTTC. Amino acids: CASSNYLSQGGPRSYEQYF. The chain joins TRBV21-1 to TRBJ2-7; TRBD2, as called in the table, went unchecked against the DNA. TRBV21-1 is a pseudogene locus. The CDR3 sequence is 19 residues long.

This chain connects TRBV11-2 to TRBJ2-7; no clear D. Germline CDR1 and CDR2: SGHAT and FQNNGV. The CDR3 length is 13 residues. V shed 5 bases and J shed 2 bases, with 10 bases lying between them. CDR3 protein: CASSPGFTYEQYF. The CDR3 nucleotides are TGTGCCAGCAGCCCCGGGTTCACCTACGAGCAGTACTTC.

The chain carries TRBV12-3 or TRBV12-4 and TRBJ1-2; D remains unclear. The CDR3 sequence is 10 residues long. V shed 3 bases and J shed 6 bases, with 2 bases lying between them. The CDR3 protein is CASSFDGYTF. CDR3 sequence (DNA): TGTGCCAGCAGTTTCGATGGCTACACCTTC.

The rearrangement joins TRBV15 to TRBJ1-4; the D is unclear. The CDR3 sequence is 16 residues long. Trimming removed 0 bases at V and 4 bases at J, with 12 bases between. CDR1 is LNHNV and CDR2 is YYDKDF in the germline V gene (reference sequence). The CDR3 sequence is CATSREAGRLNEKLFF. The CDR3 DNA reads TGTGCCACCAGCAGAGAAGCCGGACGTCTTAATGAAAAACTGTTTTTT.

The V call is TRBV5-5, the J call TRBJ1-5, with unresolved D. V was pared by 1 base and J by 4 bases, with 15 bases between. CDR1 and CDR2 (germline): SGHKS, YYEKEE (reference sequence). This CDR3 spans 16 amino acids. The CDR3 sequence: CASSLSSTIMNQPQHF. In DNA form, the CDR3 reads TGTGCCAGCAGCTTGAGTAGCACGATAATGAATCAGCCCCAGCATTTT.

The chain is built from TRBV6-1 and TRBJ2-1; 9 bases are a match to TRBD2. CDR1 is MNHNS and CDR2 is SASEGT in the germline V gene. This CDR3 region has 16 residues. Trimming at V came to 4 bases and at J to 8 bases, leaving 12 bases not matched to a gene. The CDR3 protein is CASSVLAGGPRDEQFF. In DNA form, the CDR3 reads TGTGCCAGCAGTGTCCTGGCGGGAGGGCCCCGCGATGAGCAGTTCTTC.

A few counts support this clonotype. The chain combines TRBV6-1 with TRBJ2-1; tentatively, D is TRBD2 (5 bases). The CDR3 consists of 12 residues. Germline CDR1 and CDR2: MNHNS and SASEGT. The V end lost 8 bases, the J end lost 0 bases, and 5 bases lay between the germline ends. The CDR3 nucleotides read TGTGCCAGCGGGAGCTCCTACAATGAGCAGTTCTTC. Translating it yields CASGSSYNEQFF.

The chain links TRBV12-3 or TRBV12-4 to TRBJ2-2; the D gene is possibly TRBD2 (5 bases). This CDR3 contains 13 residues. V gave up 9 bases and J gave up 6 bases, with 14 bases separating them. The CDR3 spells CASLTREPGELFF. The CDR3 coding sequence is TGTGCCAGTTTAACACGGGAACCCGGGGAGCTGTTTTTT.

In its sample, this clonotype was seen a few times. The CDR3 coding sequence is TGCGCCAGCAGCCCACCAAACAATGAGCAGTTCTTC. Translating it yields CASSPPNNEQFF. The V gene is TRBV4-1, the J gene TRBJ2-1; D gene unclear. The V and J ends lost 4 bases and 5 bases respectively, with 6 bases between them. The CDR3 length is 12 residues. Germline CDR1 MGHRA, CDR2 YSYEKL.

The CDR3 is CASSSRGGTGTGHETQYF. CDR3 bases: TGTGCCAGCAGCTCCAGAGGGGGGACAGGGACGGGTCACGAGACCCAGTACTTC. This chain uses TRBV21-1 with TRBJ2-7; the table assigns TRBD1, which was not confirmed against the DNA. The better agreement between TRBJ2-5 and the DNA end casts doubt on the J call. TRBV21-1 has pseudogene status. The CDR3 sequence is 18 residues long.

This chain connects TRBV29-1 to TRBJ2-7; 11 bases are shared with TRBD2. The germline V gene has CDR1 SQVTM and CDR2 ANQGSEA. Losses at the gene ends were 6 bases for V and 2 bases for J; bases not matched to a gene: 3. The CDR3 length is 13 residues. CDR3 sequence (DNA): TGCAGCGTCCCGGGACTAGCGGCCTACGAGCAGTACTTC. Translating gives CSVPGLAAYEQYF.

The chain combines TRBV6-2 or TRBV6-3 with TRBJ2-7, with a possible D match to TRBD2 (7 bases). The CDR3 contains 14 residues. The germline gives CDR1 MNHEY, CDR2 SVGEGT. V was cut by 6 bases and J by 4 bases, with 16 bases left in between. The CDR3, as DNA: TGTGCCAGCAGGCAGCGGGACACTATATACGAGCAGTACTTC. The encoded protein is CASRQRDTIYEQYF.

This clonotype occurred a few times. The chain carries TRBV20-1 and TRBJ2-3; 8 bases line up with TRBD2. Trimming took 5 bases from V and 1 from J; bases not matched to a gene: 8. Germline CDR1 and CDR2: DFQATT and SNEGSKA (reference sequence). This CDR3 has 15 residues. In nucleotides, the CDR3 is TGCAGTGCTCCGCAGCCGGGACTAGGCACAGATACGCAGTATTTT. It yields the protein CSAPQPGLGTDTQYF.

The rearrangement uses TRBV20-1 and TRBJ2-1; no reliable D call. Germline V gives CDR1 DFQATT, CDR2 SNEGSKA (reference sequence). V was clipped by 5 bases and J by 7 bases, with 9 bases between them. The length of the CDR3 is 11 residues. CDR3 protein: CSAGFWNEQFF. CDR3 in DNA: TGCAGTGCTGGGTTTTGGAATGAGCAGTTCTTC.

The rearrangement links TRBV7-2 to TRBJ1-5, with 7 nucleotides matching TRBD1. V lost 5 bases and J lost 4; bases outside the gene matches: 8. The CDR3 has 15 amino acids. Germline V gene lookup returns CDR1 SGHTA and CDR2 FQGNSA. CDR3 nucleotides: TGTGCCAGCAGCGTCCGGGACAGAGCGAATCAGCCCCAGCATTTT. It is translated as CASSVRDRANQPQHF.

The chain carries TRBV28 and TRBJ1-6; TRBD1 agrees at 8 bases. Losses at the gene ends were 11 bases for V and 10 bases for J; bases not matched to a gene: 19. CDR3 size: 16 residues. Germline V gives CDR1 MDHEN, CDR2 SYDVKM. The CDR3 sequence: CAGTAQGARVKSPLHF. DNA of the CDR3: TGTGCCGGCACCGCGCAGGGGGCTAGAGTTAAGTCACCCCTCCACTTT.

The chain has TRBV4-3 and TRBJ2-7; 7 nucleotides match TRBD1. V dropped 4 bases and J dropped 4; count of bases not matched to a gene: 4. The CDR3 is made up of 13 amino acids. Germline CDR1 is LGHNA and CDR2 is YSLEER. CDR3 sequence reads: CASSLDREYEQYF. The CDR3 nucleotides read TGCGCCAGCAGCCTCGACAGGGAGTACGAGCAGTACTTC.

Of note for this clonotype: A junction end diverges from the germline sequence, so it may reflect a read error. This chain joins TRBV5-1 and TRBJ2-3, with 7 nucleotides matching TRBD2. Germline V lookup: CDR1 SGHRS, CDR2 YFSETQ. The CDR3 extends over 12 amino acids. CDR3: CASGTTTVTQYF. The CDR3 DNA follows: TGCGCCAGCGGGACTACGACAGTTACGCAGTATTTT.

This clonotype has just one count. For the CDR3, the DNA is TGTGCCAGCAGCCACCGGGTCCTCAGGAGTGAGCAGTTCTTC. It translates to CASSHRVLRSEQFF. The chain combines TRBV4-2 with TRBJ2-1; unclear D gene. The CDR3 contains 14 residues. Trimming took off 3 bases at V and 9 bases at J, with 15 bases between the two ends. The V gene's germline CDR1 is LGHNA and CDR2 YNFKEQ.

The chain combines TRBV7-9 with TRBJ2-5; 8 nucleotides match TRBD2. With the DNA end fitting TRBJ2-7 better, the J assignment may be wrong. Germline assignment: CDR1 SEHNR and CDR2 FQNEAQ (reference sequence). This CDR3 has 14 amino acids. For the CDR3, the DNA is TGTGCCAGCAGCATAGAGGAGACTAGCGACGAGCAGTACTTC. It specifies CASSIEETSDEQYF.

CDR3 sequence: CSARVGQGWGEQYF. The CDR3 coding sequence is TGCAGTGCTAGAGTGGGACAGGGGTGGGGCGAGCAGTACTTC. The chain carries TRBV20-1 and TRBJ2-7, with TRBD1 identical over 10 bases. CDR1 is DFQATT, CDR2 SNEGSKA, per germline (reference sequence). V dropped 1 base and J dropped 6; count of bases not matched to a gene: 6. The CDR3 runs to 14 residues.

This clonotype was seen a few times. The V gene is TRBV6-1, the J gene TRBJ1-1; D ambiguous. This CDR3 is built from 14 residues. Trimming shortened V by 3 bases and J by 1 base, and 9 bases separated the two germline ends. Germline lookup yields CDR1 MNHNS and CDR2 SASEGT. The CDR3, as DNA: TGTGCCAGCAGTGAGGCGGCGGGGAACACTGAAGCTTTCTTT. Its protein is CASSEAAGNTEAFF.

The chain is built from TRBV29-1 and TRBJ1-1; maybe TRBD1 (6 bases). Germline V gene sequence: CDR1 SQVTM, CDR2 ANQGSEA. The CDR3 spans 14 residues. V lost 5 bases and J 2 bases, leaving 15 bases between the germline ends. The CDR3 bases are TGCAGCGTTCCCAAGGGGGAGGTTAACACTGAAGCTTTCTTT. It translates to CSVPKGEVNTEAFF.

This chain connects TRBV20-1 to TRBJ2-1; 15 nucleotides line up with TRBD2. From germline, CDR1 is DFQATT and CDR2 SNEGSKA (reference sequence). J was trimmed by 4 bases and V by 2 bases; bases with no gene match: 3. The CDR3 loop spans 16 amino acids. This CDR3 reads CSARPGTSGRYNEQFF. The DNA for the CDR3 is TGCAGTGCTAGACCCGGGACTAGCGGGAGGTACAATGAGCAGTTCTTC.

The chain carries TRBV7-9 and TRBJ2-1; 9 bases match TRBD2. The J segment lost 5 bases and the V segment lost 3 bases, leaving 17 bases of the junction unmatched. Germline V gene sequence: CDR1 SEHNR, CDR2 FQNEAQ (reference sequence). This CDR3 region has 19 residues. The CDR3 reads CASSFSPVRGREGNNEQFF. Written as DNA, the CDR3 is TGTGCCAGCAGCTTTTCCCCCGTAAGAGGGCGGGAGGGGAACAATGAGCAGTTCTTC.

This clonotype was seen more than once but under ten times. The rearrangement uses TRBV28 and TRBJ2-1, with 12 bases aligning to TRBD2. V lost 6 bases and J lost 9; bases outside the gene matches: 9. The CDR3 is made up of 15 amino acids. Germline V gene data show CDR1 as MDHEN and CDR2 as SYDVKM. DNA of the CDR3: TGTGCCAGCAGGGCTAGCGGGGGGGCAATCTTTGAGCAGTTCTTC. It is translated as CASRASGGAIFEQFF.

DNA of the CDR3: TGTGCCAGCACCCCGAGGGCAGGACGAGAGACCCAGTACTTC. This encodes CASTPRAGRETQYF. V gene TRBV6-5 combines with J gene TRBJ2-5, with D possibly matching TRBD2 (5 bases). The CDR3 length is 14 residues. Germline V gene lookup returns CDR1 MNHEY and CDR2 SVGAGI. Deletions cut 7 bases from V and 4 bases from J, with 16 bases between.